Listed below are T cell receptor beta chains from one sample, sequenced in a study of T cell repertoires in cytomegalovirus infection. TCRdb re-analysed the reads in MiXCR, keeping a single row per CDR3 protein. The sample has nearly 450,000 distinct CDR3 sequences, under 40% seen once; the top ten hold approximately 13%. The sequencing sample was made of PBMCs. The receptors were sampled from a human donor in good health (CMV status not recorded). Some clones in this sample may be carry-over from other donors' samples. The CDR3 runs from the conserved cysteine through the conserved F or W. Fields, in order: CDR3 protein, CDR3 DNA, J gene, V gene, clone size, D gene. The D gene is left open where the match is weak. Clone size appears in some rows only: once, few, many, or a class for an expanded clone.

CDR3 protein: CASSLTVAARIAFF
CDR3 DNA: TGTGCCAGCAGCTTAACGGTTGCAGCCCGCATAGCTTTCTTT
J gene: TRBJ1-1
V gene: TRBV7-2
clone size: -
D gene: -

CDR3 protein: CSVGGRNTDTQYF
CDR3 DNA: TGCAGCGTAGGGGGGCGTAACACAGATACGCAGTATTTT
J gene: TRBJ2-3
V gene: TRBV29-1
clone size: -
D gene: -

CDR3 protein: CATQTGAIYNEQFF
CDR3 DNA: TGTGCCACTCAAACAGGGGCGATCTACAATGAGCAGTTCTTC
J gene: TRBJ2-1
V gene: TRBV10-3
clone size: few
D gene: TRBD1

CDR3 protein: CASSLKTKQYF
CDR3 DNA: TGTGCCAGCAGTTTGAAAACTAAGCAGTATTTT
J gene: TRBJ2-3
V gene: TRBV28
clone size: -
D gene: -

CDR3 protein: CSAKTALNTEAFF
CDR3 DNA: TGCAGTGCTAAGACAGCGCTGAACACTGAAGCTTTCTTT
J gene: TRBJ1-1
V gene: TRBV20-1
clone size: -
D gene: -

CDR3 protein: CASRTGGANVLTF
CDR3 DNA: TGTGCCAGCAGAACGGGGGGGGCCAACGTCCTGACTTTC
J gene: TRBJ2-6
V gene: TRBV7-9
clone size: many
D gene: -

CDR3 protein: CASTLTEDYGYTF
CDR3 DNA: TGTGCCAGCACCCTTACGGAAGACTATGGCTACACCTTC
J gene: TRBJ1-2
V gene: TRBV2
clone size: -
D gene: -

CDR3 protein: CASSLARISGNEQFF
CDR3 DNA: TGTGCCAGCAGCCTCGCCAGAATCTCGGGAAATGAGCAGTTCTTC
J gene: TRBJ2-1
V gene: TRBV7-4
clone size: -
D gene: -

CDR3 protein: CASSDRQGTEQFF
CDR3 DNA: TGTGCCAGCAGCGACCGACAGGGGACGGAGCAGTTCTTC
J gene: TRBJ2-1
V gene: TRBV7-8
clone size: many
D gene: TRBD1

CDR3 protein: CASSEFSGGYSYNEQFF
CDR3 DNA: TGTGCCAGCAGTGAATTTAGCGGGGGGTACTCCTACAATGAGCAGTTCTTC
J gene: TRBJ2-1
V gene: TRBV6-1
clone size: few
D gene: TRBD2

CDR3 protein: CASSWGGQGANTEAFF
CDR3 DNA: TGCGCCAGCAGCTGGGGGGGACAGGGGGCAAACACTGAAGCTTTCTTT
J gene: TRBJ1-1
V gene: TRBV5-1
clone size: -
D gene: TRBD1

CDR3 protein: CASSLGAANTGELFF
CDR3 DNA: TGTGCCAGCAGCTTAGGGGCGGCTAACACCGGGGAGCTGTTTTTT
J gene: TRBJ2-2
V gene: TRBV7-2
clone size: -
D gene: -

CDR3 protein: CASSELVVGRAGKNIQYF
CDR3 DNA: TGTGCCAGCAGTGAATTGGTGGTGGGGAGGGCCGGCAAAAACATTCAGTACTTC
J gene: TRBJ2-4
V gene: TRBV6-1
clone size: once
D gene: TRBD2

CDR3 protein: CASTLSGANVLTF
CDR3 DNA: TGTGCCAGCACACTTTCTGGGGCCAACGTCCTGACTTTC
J gene: TRBJ2-6
V gene: TRBV12-3/TRBV12-4
clone size: few
D gene: -

CDR3 protein: CASSLTQGMETQYF
CDR3 DNA: TGTGCCAGCAGCCTAACCCAGGGAATGGAGACCCAGTACTTC
J gene: TRBJ2-5
V gene: TRBV7-2
clone size: -
D gene: -

CDR3 protein: CASSLRVAGQDTQYF
CDR3 DNA: TGTGCCAGCAGTTTAAGGGTAGCGGGGCAGGATACGCAGTATTTT
J gene: TRBJ2-3
V gene: TRBV12-3/TRBV12-4
clone size: few
D gene: TRBD2

CDR3 protein: CASSSLAGGLSEQFF
CDR3 DNA: TGTGCCAGCAGCTCGCTAGCGGGGGGGCTCAGTGAGCAGTTCTTC
J gene: TRBJ2-1
V gene: TRBV7-9
clone size: few
D gene: TRBD2

CDR3 protein: CASRSRVPATDTQYF
CDR3 DNA: TGTGCCAGCAGAAGCCGCGTCCCCGCCACAGATACGCAGTATTTT
J gene: TRBJ2-3
V gene: TRBV6-2/TRBV6-3
clone size: few
D gene: -

CDR3 protein: CASRGQDGYTF
CDR3 DNA: TGTGCCAGCAGAGGACAGGATGGCTACACCTTC
J gene: TRBJ1-2
V gene: TRBV28
clone size: -
D gene: TRBD1

CDR3 protein: CASRSLDRANPPDEKLFF
CDR3 DNA: TGTGCCAGCCGTTCCCTGGACAGGGCGAACCCACCGGATGAAAAACTGTTTTTT
J gene: TRBJ1-4
V gene: TRBV6-4
clone size: -
D gene: TRBD1

CDR3 protein: CASSPHGAYEQYF
CDR3 DNA: TGTGCCAGCAGCCCTCATGGCGCCTACGAGCAGTACTTC
J gene: TRBJ2-7
V gene: TRBV7-2
clone size: many
D gene: -

CDR3 protein: CATGRGGVQETQYF
CDR3 DNA: TGTGCCACCGGGCGCGGGGGGGTTCAAGAGACCCAGTACTTC
J gene: TRBJ2-5
V gene: TRBV24-1
clone size: -
D gene: TRBD2

CDR3 protein: CASSEGAQPKHF
CDR3 DNA: TGTGCCAGCAGTGAAGGGGCTCAGCCCAAGCATTTT
J gene: TRBJ1-5
V gene: TRBV25-1
clone size: once
D gene: -

CDR3 protein: CSARDWNNYGYTF
CDR3 DNA: TGCAGTGCTAGAGACTGGAATAACTATGGCTACACCTTC
J gene: TRBJ1-2
V gene: TRBV20-1
clone size: -
D gene: -